Presented here are 9 T cell receptor beta chains from one specimen sequenced in a study of T-cell reconstitution after alpha-beta-depleted transplantation in children. Unique molecular identifiers were used in preparing the TCRbeta library. MiXCR, applied by TCRdb to the PCR reads, yields one record per CDR3 protein. The profile covers about 610,000 distinct CDR3 sequences, with about 11% appearing a single time and about 4% taken by the ten largest. Sequencing used PBMCs from the stem cell graft donor, obtained from the stem cell graft. The origin of the receptors is a human donor who donated a stem cell graft to a child with acute myeloid leukemia.

The chain combines TRBV11-1 with TRBJ2-2; 11 bases align to TRBD2. After removal of 5 bases from V and 6 bases from J, the junction contained 8 bases not matched to a gene. This CDR3 comprises 16 residues. Germline-derived CDR1 and CDR2 are SGHAT and FQDESV (reference sequence). CDR3 amino acids: CASSPDSGRASGELFF. The CDR3 DNA is TGTGCCAGCAGCCCTGATAGCGGGAGGGCCTCCGGGGAGCTGTTTTTT.

This clonotype was counted ten times or more. The J gene is TRBJ2-1, the V gene TRBV29-1; unclear D gene. This CDR3 region has 14 residues. Germline V gene data show CDR1 as SQVTM and CDR2 as ANQGSEA. V lost 2 bases and J 6 bases, leaving 14 bases between the germline ends. The CDR3 region has the DNA TGCAGCGTTGAAACCATGGGCAACCTCAATGAGCAGTTCTTC. Amino acid sequence: CSVETMGNLNEQFF.

This clonotype was seen just once. The rearrangement joins TRBV11-2 to TRBJ1-4, with no clear D. The V end was cut by 2 bases, the J end by 5 bases, with 9 bases between. This CDR3 has 14 amino acids. Germline assignment: CDR1 SGHAT and CDR2 FQNNGV. CDR3 sequence (DNA): TGTGCCAGCAGCTTAATACAGTACAATGAAAAACTGTTTTTT. It codes for CASSLIQYNEKLFF. The complete variable domain, with remaining parts taken from reference TRBV11-2 and TRBJ1-4, reads EAGVAQSPRYKIIEKRQSVAFWCNPISGHATLYWYQQILGQGPKLLIQFQNNGVVDDSQLPKDRFSAERLKGVDSTLKIQPAKLEDSAVYLCASSLIQYNEKLFFGSGTQLSVL.

This clonotype was found a few times. V is TRBV7-6 and J is TRBJ1-1; D possibly corresponds to TRBD1 (5 bases). Deletions cut 0 bases from V and 8 bases from J, with 10 bases between. The CDR3 is 13 residues long. Germline-derived CDR1 and CDR2 are SGHVS and FNYEAQ. The CDR3 DNA follows: TGTGCCAGCAGCTTAGCAGAGGGGCGGGAAGCTTTCTTT. Amino acids: CASSLAEGREAFF.

This clonotype turned up a few times. V gene TRBV29-1 combines with J gene TRBJ2-5; D might be TRBD1 (6 bases). This CDR3 region has 12 residues. Germline loops: CDR1 SQVTM, CDR2 ANQGSEA. The germline V and J ends were trimmed by 5 bases and 1 base, with 8 bases remaining between them. CDR3 coding DNA: TGCAGCGTTCAGGGGACCCAAGAGACCCAGTACTTC. Translation gives CSVQGTQETQYF. Full variable domain (missing parts from reference TRBV29-1 and TRBJ2-5): SAVISQKPSRDICQRGTSLTIQCQVDSQVTMMFWYRQQPGQSLTLIATANQGSEATYESGFVIDKFPISRPNLTFSTLTVSNMSPEDSSIYLCSVQGTQETQYFGPGTRLLVL.

This clonotype occurred many times. The chain uses TRBV6-4 and TRBJ2-1, with TRBD2 identical over 10 bases. Germline V gives CDR1 MRHNA, CDR2 SNTAGT. The CDR3 runs 16 residues. V was pared by 4 bases and J by 7 bases, with 10 bases of the junction left unmatched. This CDR3 reads CASSAGSGRYGNEQFF. The CDR3 DNA follows: TGTGCCAGCAGTGCAGGTAGCGGGAGGTACGGTAATGAGCAGTTCTTC.

The gene calls are TRBV7-3 and TRBJ2-1; 10 positions agree with TRBD2. With V trimmed by 5 bases and J by 7 bases, 11 bases remained unmatched. Germline-derived CDR1 and CDR2 are SGHTA and FQGTGA. This CDR3 region has 16 residues. The CDR3 loop is CASSPFSSGSPNEQFF. The CDR3 nucleotides are TGTGCCAGCAGCCCATTCTCTAGCGGGAGTCCTAATGAGCAGTTCTTC.

This clonotype was counted between two and nine times. Germline and junction disagree at one end, which may indicate a read error. V gene TRBV25-1 combines with J gene TRBJ2-1; the D is unclear. Germline V gene sequence: CDR1 MGHDK, CDR2 SYGVNS. This CDR3 spans 10 amino acids. CDR3 region: CASSELSTVF. As DNA, the CDR3 is TGTGCCAGCAGTGAATTGAGTACCGTCTTC.

This clonotype was seen a few times. J is TRBJ2-7 and V is TRBV20-1; D is possibly TRBD2 (5 bases). This CDR3 is 13 amino acids long. V gave up 6 bases and J gave up 5 bases, with 17 bases separating them. Germline V lookup: CDR1 DFQATT, CDR2 SNEGSKA (reference sequence). CDR3 DNA: TGCAGTGCCCCCGGAGGAGGTCTGGACGAGCAGTACTTC. Amino acids: CSAPGGGLDEQYF.